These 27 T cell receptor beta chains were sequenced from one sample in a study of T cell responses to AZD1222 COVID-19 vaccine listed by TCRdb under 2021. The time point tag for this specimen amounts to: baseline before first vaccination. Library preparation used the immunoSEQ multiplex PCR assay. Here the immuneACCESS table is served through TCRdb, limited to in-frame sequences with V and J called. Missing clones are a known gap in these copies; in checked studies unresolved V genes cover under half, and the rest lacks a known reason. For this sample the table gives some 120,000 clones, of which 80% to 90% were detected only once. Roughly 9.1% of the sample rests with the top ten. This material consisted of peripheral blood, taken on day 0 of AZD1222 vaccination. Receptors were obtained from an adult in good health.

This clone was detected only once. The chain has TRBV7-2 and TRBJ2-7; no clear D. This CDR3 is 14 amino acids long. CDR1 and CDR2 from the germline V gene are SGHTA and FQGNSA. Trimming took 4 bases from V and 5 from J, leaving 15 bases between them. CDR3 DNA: TGTGCCAGCAGCTGGTTGGGTTTGATGAACGAGCAGTACTTC. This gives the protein CASSWLGLMNEQYF. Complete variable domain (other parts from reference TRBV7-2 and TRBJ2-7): GAGVSQSPSNKVTEKGKDVELRCDPISGHTALYWYRQSLGQGLEFLIYFQGNSAPDKSGLPSDRFSAERTGGSVSTLTIQRTQQEDSAVYLCASSWLGLMNEQYFGPGTRLTVT.

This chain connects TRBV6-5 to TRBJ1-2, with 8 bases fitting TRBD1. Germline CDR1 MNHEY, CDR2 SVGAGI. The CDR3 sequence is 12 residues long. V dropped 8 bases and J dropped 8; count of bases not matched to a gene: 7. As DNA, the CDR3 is TGTGCCAGCGGCGCCAGGGGGCCCGGCTACACCTTC. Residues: CASGARGPGYTF.

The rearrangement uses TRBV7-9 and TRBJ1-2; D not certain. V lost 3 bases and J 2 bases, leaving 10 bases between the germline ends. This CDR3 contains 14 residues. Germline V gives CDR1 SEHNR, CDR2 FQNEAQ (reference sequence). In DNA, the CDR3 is TGTGCCAGCAGCTTTTATGGGTTCAACTATGGCTACACCTTC. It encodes CASSFYGFNYGYTF.

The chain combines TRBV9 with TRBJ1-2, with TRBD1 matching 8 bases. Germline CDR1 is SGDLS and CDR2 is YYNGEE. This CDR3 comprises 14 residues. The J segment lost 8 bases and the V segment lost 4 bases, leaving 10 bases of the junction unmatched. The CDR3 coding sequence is TGTGCCAGCAGCTTAGGACAGGGTTGGTGGGGCTACACCTTC. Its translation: CASSLGQGWWGYTF. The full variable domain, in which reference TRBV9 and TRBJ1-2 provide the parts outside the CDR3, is DSGVTQTPKHLITATGQRVTLRCSPRSGDLSVYWYQQSLDQGLQFLIQYYNGEERAKGNILERFSAQQFPDLHSELNLSSLELGDSALYFCASSLGQGWWGYTFGSGTRLTVV.

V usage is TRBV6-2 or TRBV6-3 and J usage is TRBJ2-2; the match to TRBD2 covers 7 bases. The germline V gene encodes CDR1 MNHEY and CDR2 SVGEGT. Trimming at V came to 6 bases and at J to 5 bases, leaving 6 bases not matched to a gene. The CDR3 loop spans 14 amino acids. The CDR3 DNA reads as TGTGCCAGCAGACCTGACGGGGGGACCGGGGAGCTGTTTTTT. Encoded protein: CASRPDGGTGELFF.

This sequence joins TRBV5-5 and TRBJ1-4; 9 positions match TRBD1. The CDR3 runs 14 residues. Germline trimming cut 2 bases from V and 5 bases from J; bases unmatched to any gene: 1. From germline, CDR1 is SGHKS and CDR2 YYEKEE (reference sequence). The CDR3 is CASSFGQGNEKLFF. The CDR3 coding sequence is TGTGCCAGCAGCTTCGGACAGGGGAATGAAAAACTGTTTTTT.

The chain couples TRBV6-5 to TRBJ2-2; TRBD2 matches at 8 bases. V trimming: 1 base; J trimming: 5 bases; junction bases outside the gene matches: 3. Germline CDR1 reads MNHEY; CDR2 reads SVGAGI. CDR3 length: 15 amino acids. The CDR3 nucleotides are TGTGCCAGCAGTTACTGGCTAGCGGGTACCGGGGAGCTGTTTTTT. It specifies CASSYWLAGTGELFF.

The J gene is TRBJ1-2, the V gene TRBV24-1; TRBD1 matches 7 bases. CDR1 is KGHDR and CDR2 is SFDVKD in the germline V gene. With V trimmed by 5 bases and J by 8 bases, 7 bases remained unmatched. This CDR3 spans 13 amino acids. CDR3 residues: CATSVRDREGYTF. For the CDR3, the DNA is TGTGCCACCAGTGTGCGGGACAGAGAGGGCTACACCTTC.

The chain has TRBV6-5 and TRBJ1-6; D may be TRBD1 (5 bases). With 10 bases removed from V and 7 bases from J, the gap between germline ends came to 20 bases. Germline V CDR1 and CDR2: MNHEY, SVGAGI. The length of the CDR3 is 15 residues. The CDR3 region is CATMVRQGGNSPLHF. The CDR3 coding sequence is TGTGCCACCATGGTGCGGCAGGGAGGGAATTCACCCCTCCACTTT.

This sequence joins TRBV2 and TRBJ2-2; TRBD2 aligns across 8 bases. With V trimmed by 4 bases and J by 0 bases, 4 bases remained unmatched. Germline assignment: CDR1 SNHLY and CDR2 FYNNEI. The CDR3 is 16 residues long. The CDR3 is CASSGGAGANTGELFF. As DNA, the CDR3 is TGTGCCAGCAGTGGGGGAGCGGGAGCGAACACCGGGGAGCTGTTTTTT.

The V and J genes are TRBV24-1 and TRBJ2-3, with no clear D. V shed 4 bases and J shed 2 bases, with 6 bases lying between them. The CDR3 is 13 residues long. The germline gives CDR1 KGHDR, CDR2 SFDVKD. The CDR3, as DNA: TGTGCCACCAGTGAACCTCTCACAGATACGCAGTATTTT. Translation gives CATSEPLTDTQYF.

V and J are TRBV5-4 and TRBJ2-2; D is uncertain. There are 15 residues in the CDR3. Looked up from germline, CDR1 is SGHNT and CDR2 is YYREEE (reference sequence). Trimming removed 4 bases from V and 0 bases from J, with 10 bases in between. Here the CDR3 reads CASSLDPTNTGELFF. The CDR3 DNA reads TGTGCCAGCAGCCTAGACCCGACGAACACCGGGGAGCTGTTTTTT. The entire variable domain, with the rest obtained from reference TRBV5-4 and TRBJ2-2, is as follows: ETGVTQSPTHLIKTRGQQVTLRCSSQSGHNTVSWYQQALGQGPQFIFQYYREEENGRGNFPPRFSGLQFPNYSSELNVNALELDDSALYLCASSLDPTNTGELFFGEGSRLTVL.

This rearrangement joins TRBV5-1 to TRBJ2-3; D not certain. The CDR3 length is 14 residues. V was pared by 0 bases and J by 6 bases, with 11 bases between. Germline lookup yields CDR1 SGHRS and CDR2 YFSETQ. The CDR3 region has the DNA TGCGCCAGCAGCTTGGACCCCTCCAGGGATACGCAGTATTTT. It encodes CASSLDPSRDTQYF.

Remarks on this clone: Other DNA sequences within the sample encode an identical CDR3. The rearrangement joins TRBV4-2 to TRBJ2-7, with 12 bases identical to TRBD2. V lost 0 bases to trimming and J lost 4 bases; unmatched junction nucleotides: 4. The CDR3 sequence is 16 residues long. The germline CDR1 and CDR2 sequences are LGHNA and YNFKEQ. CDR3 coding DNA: TGTGCCAGCAGCCAAGAAGGTACTAGCGGGGGGTACGAGCAGTACTTC. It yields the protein CASSQEGTSGGYEQYF.

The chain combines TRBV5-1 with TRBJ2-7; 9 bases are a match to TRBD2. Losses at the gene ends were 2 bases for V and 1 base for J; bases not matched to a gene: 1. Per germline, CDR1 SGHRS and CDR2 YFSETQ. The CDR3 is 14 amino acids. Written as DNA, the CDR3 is TGCGCCAGCAGCTTCCTAGCGGGGTCCTACGAGCAGTACTTC. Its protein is CASSFLAGSYEQYF.

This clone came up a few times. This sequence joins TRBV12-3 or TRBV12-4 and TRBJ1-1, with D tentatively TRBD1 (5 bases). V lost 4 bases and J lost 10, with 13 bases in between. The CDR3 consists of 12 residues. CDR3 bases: TGTGCCAGCAGTTGGGTTCCGGGGGGAGCTTTCTTT. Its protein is CASSWVPGGAFF.

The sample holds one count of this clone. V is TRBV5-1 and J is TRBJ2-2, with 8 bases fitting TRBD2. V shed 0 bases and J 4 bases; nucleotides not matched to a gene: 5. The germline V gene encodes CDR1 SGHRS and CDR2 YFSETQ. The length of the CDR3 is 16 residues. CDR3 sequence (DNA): TGCGCCAGCAGCTTGGGAGCGGGAGAGGGCACCGGGGAGCTGTTTTTT. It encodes CASSLGAGEGTGELFF.

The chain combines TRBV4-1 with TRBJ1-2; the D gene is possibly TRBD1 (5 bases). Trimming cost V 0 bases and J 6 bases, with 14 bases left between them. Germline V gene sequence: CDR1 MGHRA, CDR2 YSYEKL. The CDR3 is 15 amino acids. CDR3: CASSQDMGESNGYTF. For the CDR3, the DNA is TGCGCCAGCAGCCAAGATATGGGGGAGTCAAATGGCTACACCTTC.

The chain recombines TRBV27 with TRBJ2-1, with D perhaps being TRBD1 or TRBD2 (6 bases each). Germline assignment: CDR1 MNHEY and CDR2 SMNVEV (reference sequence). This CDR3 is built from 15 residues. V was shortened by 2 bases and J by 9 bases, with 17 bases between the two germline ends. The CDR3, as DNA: TGTGCCAGCAGTTTACTCCTTGGGGGGCCGGGTGAGCAGTTCTTC. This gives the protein CASSLLLGGPGEQFF.

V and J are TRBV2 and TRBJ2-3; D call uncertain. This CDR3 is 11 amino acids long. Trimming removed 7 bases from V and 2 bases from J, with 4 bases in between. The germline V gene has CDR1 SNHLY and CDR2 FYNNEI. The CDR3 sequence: CASTYTDTQYF. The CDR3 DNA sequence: TGTGCCAGCACCTACACAGATACGCAGTATTTT.

CDR3 nucleotide sequence: TGTGCCAGCAGCTTAAACAGGGGAAACACTGAAGCTTTCTTT. This codes for CASSLNRGNTEAFF. The V and J genes are TRBV7-2 and TRBJ1-1; 7 bases line up with TRBD1. This CDR3 comprises 14 residues. Per the germline V gene, CDR1 is SGHTA and CDR2 is FQGNSA. The J segment lost 2 bases and the V segment lost 2 bases, leaving 2 bases of the junction unmatched.

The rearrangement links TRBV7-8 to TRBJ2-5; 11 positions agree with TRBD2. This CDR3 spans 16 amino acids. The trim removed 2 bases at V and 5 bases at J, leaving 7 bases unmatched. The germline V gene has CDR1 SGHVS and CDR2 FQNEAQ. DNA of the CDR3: TGTGCCAGCAGCTTAACTAGCGGGGGCCAGGGGGAGACCCAGTACTTC. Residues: CASSLTSGGQGETQYF. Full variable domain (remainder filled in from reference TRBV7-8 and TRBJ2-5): GAGVSQSPRYKVAKRGQDVALRCDPISGHVSLFWYQQALGQGPEFLTYFQNEAQLDKSGLPSDRFFAERPEGSVSTLKIQRTQQEDSAVYLCASSLTSGGQGETQYFGPGTRLLVL.

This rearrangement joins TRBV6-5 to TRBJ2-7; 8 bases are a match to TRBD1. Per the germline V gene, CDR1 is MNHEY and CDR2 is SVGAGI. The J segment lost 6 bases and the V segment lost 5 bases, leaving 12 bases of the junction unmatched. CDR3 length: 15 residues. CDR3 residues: CASSPGTGRFLEQYF. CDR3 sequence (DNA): TGTGCCAGCAGTCCCGGGACAGGAAGGTTCCTCGAGCAGTACTTC.

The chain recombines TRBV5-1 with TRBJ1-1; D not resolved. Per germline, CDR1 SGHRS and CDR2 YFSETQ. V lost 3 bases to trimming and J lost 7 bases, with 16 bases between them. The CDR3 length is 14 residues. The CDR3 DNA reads TGCGCCAGCAGCTCCACTCGTTGGGTGGGTGAAGCTTTCTTT. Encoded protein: CASSSTRWVGEAFF.

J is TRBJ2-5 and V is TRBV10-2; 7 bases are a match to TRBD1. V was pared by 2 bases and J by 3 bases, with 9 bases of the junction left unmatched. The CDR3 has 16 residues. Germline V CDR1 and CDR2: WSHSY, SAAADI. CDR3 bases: TGCGCCAGCAGTGAGGTTTTAAGGGGGCGAGAAGAGACCCAGTACTTC. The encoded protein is CASSEVLRGREETQYF.

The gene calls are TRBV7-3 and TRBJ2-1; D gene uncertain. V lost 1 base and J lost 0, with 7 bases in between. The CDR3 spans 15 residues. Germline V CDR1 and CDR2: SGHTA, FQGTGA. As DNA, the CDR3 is TGTGCCAGCAGCTTAAGTGGGGACTCCTACAATGAGCAGTTCTTC. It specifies CASSLSGDSYNEQFF.

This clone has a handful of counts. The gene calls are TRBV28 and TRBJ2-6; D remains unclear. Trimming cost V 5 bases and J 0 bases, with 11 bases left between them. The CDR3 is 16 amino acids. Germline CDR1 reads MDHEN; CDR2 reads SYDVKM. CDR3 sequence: CASSPMQGSGANVLTF. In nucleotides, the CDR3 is TGTGCCAGCAGTCCCATGCAAGGCTCTGGGGCCAACGTCCTGACTTTC.